The 25 T cell receptor beta chains below were found in one sample sequenced in a study of blood T cell repertoires in COVID-19. The protocol was immunoSEQ multiplex PCR, while the TCRdb copy is restricted to in-frame clones and leaves out a portion. Among 140,000 to 150,000 clones, about 88% were seen once, and the ten largest hold less than 3.5%. Sequenced sample: peripheral blood. Source of these receptors: a human donor with acute or convalescent COVID-19. The donor label of this sample is uncertain.

CDR3 residues: CASSNTLAGAADTQYF. CDR3 bases: TGTGCCAGTAGTAACACCCTAGCGGGAGCCGCAGATACGCAGTATTTT. The genes are TRBV19 and TRBJ2-3; 10 bases are shared with TRBD2. The CDR3 sequence is 16 residues long. The V and J ends lost 4 bases and 4 bases, in that order; junction bases with no gene match: 8. Per the germline V gene, CDR1 is LNHDA and CDR2 is SQIVND (reference sequence).

The chain links TRBV5-1 to TRBJ1-1; D gene ambiguous. The V end lost 1 base, the J end lost 0 bases, and 19 bases lay between the germline ends. Germline V gene data show CDR1 as SGHRS and CDR2 as YFSETQ. CDR3 length: 18 amino acids. CDR3 in amino acids: CASSLYDRGGDVNTEAFF. CDR3 coding DNA: TGCGCCAGCAGCTTGTACGATCGTGGCGGGGATGTGAACACTGAAGCTTTCTTT.

This clone came up a few times. The rearrangement uses TRBV6-2 or TRBV6-3 and TRBJ1-1; 7 bases are a match to TRBD1. CDR1 and CDR2 (germline): MNHEY, SVGEGT. This CDR3 comprises 16 residues. Trimming cost V 2 bases and J 1 base; bases outside gene matches: 7. DNA for the CDR3: TGTGCCAGCAGTTACGTTCAGGGGGTTGCGAACACTGAAGCTTTCTTT. It encodes CASSYVQGVANTEAFF.

This clone came up a few times. This chain links TRBV19 with TRBJ1-2; tentative D call: TRBD1 (6 bases). Deletions cut 6 bases from V and 8 bases from J, with 16 bases between. This CDR3 has 13 amino acids. Germline values: CDR1 LNHDA, CDR2 SQIVND (reference sequence). The DNA for the CDR3 is TGTGCCAGTAGACCCCCGGACAGTAACGGCTACACCTTC. This sequence encodes CASRPPDSNGYTF.

The V gene is TRBV7-2, the J gene TRBJ1-4, with D possibly being TRBD1 (6 bases). CDR1 is SGHTA and CDR2 is FQGNSA in the germline V gene. The CDR3 is 15 amino acids. The germline V and J ends were trimmed by 5 bases and 7 bases, with 17 bases remaining between them. The CDR3 sequence is CASSTQGRTTEKLFF. CDR3 coding DNA: TGTGCCAGCAGCACCCAGGGGAGAACCACTGAAAAACTGTTTTTT.

The gene calls are TRBV14 and TRBJ2-7; 14 nucleotides match TRBD2. Germline V gene sequence: CDR1 SGHDN, CDR2 FVKESK. V was pared by 1 base and J by 0 bases, with 5 bases of the junction left unmatched. CDR3 length: 18 amino acids. The CDR3 bases are TGTGCCAGCAGCCAAGGGACTAGCGGGAGGAATAGCTCCTACGAGCAGTACGTC. Protein: CASSQGTSGRNSSYEQYV.

This chain links TRBV11-2 with TRBJ1-4; D might be TRBD1 (5 bases). Germline loops: CDR1 SGHAT, CDR2 FQNNGV. The CDR3 consists of 16 residues. Trimming took 5 bases from V and 7 from J, leaving 20 bases between them. The CDR3 loop is CASSPSLQERGEKLFF. CDR3 coding DNA: TGTGCCAGCAGCCCTAGTTTGCAGGAAAGGGGTGAAAAACTGTTTTTT.

The V gene is TRBV30, the J gene TRBJ1-1, with D possibly matching TRBD1 (5 bases). CDR1 and CDR2 from the germline V gene are GTSNPN and SVGIG (reference sequence). The length of the CDR3 is 10 residues. CDR3 in amino acids: CAGGDTEAFF. As DNA, the CDR3 is TGTGCGGGGGGGGACACTGAAGCTTTCTTT.

J is TRBJ2-1 and V is TRBV5-1; 8 bases match TRBD2. CDR1 SGHRS and CDR2 YFSETQ come from the germline V gene. The V and J ends lost 1 base and 0 bases, in that order; junction bases with no gene match: 3. The CDR3 runs to 16 residues. The CDR3 sequence: CASSLTGGSSYNEQFF. The CDR3 coding sequence is TGCGCCAGCAGCTTGACGGGGGGGAGCTCCTACAATGAGCAGTTCTTC.

This clone was seen only a few times. This rearrangement joins TRBV27 to TRBJ1-6, with no clear D. Germline V CDR1 and CDR2: MNHEY, SMNVEV (reference sequence). V was clipped by 2 bases and J by 7 bases, with 6 bases between them. The CDR3 spans 13 residues. The CDR3: CASSLKLNSPLHF. The CDR3 region has the DNA TGTGCCAGCAGTTTAAAGCTCAATTCACCCCTCCACTTT.

The chain couples TRBV9 to TRBJ1-3; D unclear. The CDR3 contains 14 residues. Between the trimmed V and J ends, which lost 0 bases and 0 bases, there was a span of 4 bases. Germline assignment: CDR1 SGDLS and CDR2 YYNGEE. This CDR3 reads CASSVVSSGNTIYF. DNA of the CDR3: TGTGCCAGCAGCGTAGTCTCCTCTGGAAACACCATATATTTT. The variable domain in full, with the rest retrieved from reference TRBV9 and TRBJ1-3, is DSGVTQTPKHLITATGQRVTLRCSPRSGDLSVYWYQQSLDQGLQFLIQYYNGEERAKGNILERFSAQQFPDLHSELNLSSLELGDSALYFCASSVVSSGNTIYFGEGSWLTVV.

The V gene is TRBV5-1, the J gene TRBJ2-5; 7 positions match TRBD1. Germline V gives CDR1 SGHRS, CDR2 YFSETQ. The CDR3 has 13 amino acids. V gave up 4 bases and J gave up 5 bases; unmatched junction bases: 5. This chain's CDR3 is CASSPDRAETQYF. The DNA of the CDR3 is TGCGCCAGCAGCCCCGACAGGGCCGAGACCCAGTACTTC.

The chain employs TRBV30 and TRBJ1-4; the D is unclear. Germline V gene sequence: CDR1 GTSNPN, CDR2 SVGIG (reference sequence). The CDR3 covers 12 residues. V dropped 0 bases and J dropped 6 bases, with 5 bases sitting between them. The DNA of the CDR3 is TGTGCCTGGAGTGTAGCCTATGAAAAACTGTTTTTT. Protein: CAWSVAYEKLFF.

This clone appeared a single time. The J gene is TRBJ2-4, the V gene TRBV3-1 (or the pseudogene TRBV3-2), with TRBD2 as a possible D gene (6 bases). CDR1 and CDR2 from the germline V gene are LGHDT and YNNKEL (reference sequence). CDR3 length: 15 residues. The ends were cut back, 0 bases at V and 6 bases at J, with 12 bases in the middle. The CDR3 DNA sequence: TGTGCCAGCAGCCAAGACGAAGTAGCGGTAAACATTCAGTACTTC. Translating it yields CASSQDEVAVNIQYF.

The chain couples TRBV24-1 to TRBJ2-1; TRBD2 matches at 14 bases. The V gene's germline CDR1 is KGHDR and CDR2 SFDVKD. The trim removed 3 bases at V and 6 bases at J, leaving 12 bases unmatched. CDR3 length: 19 residues. CDR3 sequence reads: CATSDGEGWTSGRFNEQFF. CDR3 bases: TGTGCCACCAGTGATGGGGAGGGGTGGACTAGCGGGAGGTTCAATGAGCAGTTCTTC.

The chain joins TRBV3-1 (or the pseudogene TRBV3-2) to TRBJ2-7; D possibly corresponds to TRBD2 (8 bases). CDR1 is LGHDT, CDR2 YNNKEL, per germline (reference sequence). Deletions cut 4 bases from V and 0 bases from J, with 22 bases between. The CDR3 consists of 18 residues. The CDR3: CASSPGGGKGGSSYEQYF. CDR3 nucleotides: TGTGCCAGCAGCCCGGGAGGGGGCAAGGGCGGGAGCTCCTACGAGCAGTACTTC.

The V and J genes are TRBV9 and TRBJ2-3; no clear D gene. Trimming removed 5 bases at V and 2 bases at J, with 9 bases between. Germline loops: CDR1 SGDLS, CDR2 YYNGEE. The CDR3 spans 13 residues. The CDR3 DNA follows: TGTGCCAGCAGTGAGAGGTTCACAGATACGCAGTATTTT. Translated: CASSERFTDTQYF.

This clone was seen a single time. The rearrangement links TRBV27 to TRBJ1-1, with 8 bases identical to TRBD1. Germline values: CDR1 MNHEY, CDR2 SMNVEV (reference sequence). This CDR3 is built from 14 residues. The V gene end was trimmed by 2 bases and the J gene end by 6 bases; junction bases not matched to a gene: 5. CDR3 nucleotides: TGTGCCAGCAGTTTAGCAGGGGGCTTGTCTGAAGCTTTCTTT. This gives the protein CASSLAGGLSEAFF.

The chain is built from TRBV5-5 and TRBJ1-5, with 7 bases that match TRBD1. The germline gives CDR1 SGHKS, CDR2 YYEKEE (reference sequence). V was clipped by 0 bases and J by 0 bases; unmatched bases: 3. The CDR3 is 16 amino acids. CDR3 in DNA: TGTGCCAGCAGCTTGGCGACAGGGAGTAGCAATCAGCCCCAGCATTTT. Amino acid sequence: CASSLATGSSNQPQHF.

The V and J genes are TRBV24-1 and TRBJ2-1, with TRBD2 identical over 10 bases. Trimming took 5 bases from V and 4 from J; bases not matched to a gene: 7. The CDR3 sequence is 16 residues long. Germline V gene sequence: CDR1 KGHDR, CDR2 SFDVKD. CDR3 sequence (DNA): TGTGCCACCAGTGCCCTGCCAGCGGGAGGGTACAATGAGCAGTTCTTC. Its translation: CATSALPAGGYNEQFF.

This chain's CDR3 is CASRDTWNTEAFF. The CDR3 DNA sequence: TGTGCCAGCAGGGACACCTGGAACACTGAAGCTTTCTTT. V usage is TRBV2 and J usage is TRBJ1-1; a weak D match, TRBD1 (5 bases). The CDR3 is 13 residues long. The V end was cut by 6 bases, the J end by 1 base, with 9 bases between. Germline V gives CDR1 SNHLY, CDR2 FYNNEI.

J is TRBJ2-7 and V is TRBV29-1, with 8 bases matching TRBD1. The V gene's germline CDR1 is SQVTM and CDR2 ANQGSEA. The CDR3 consists of 19 residues. V lost 0 bases and J lost 3; bases outside the gene matches: 19. CDR3 residues: CSVEEGVVFGTGGYYEQYF. The CDR3 DNA reads as TGCAGCGTTGAAGAGGGAGTGGTATTTGGAACAGGGGGGTACTACGAGCAGTACTTC.

The chain couples TRBV14 to TRBJ1-2; TRBD1 is a possible D gene (5 bases). The germline V gene has CDR1 SGHDN and CDR2 FVKESK. CDR3 size: 13 residues. V lost 0 bases and J lost 7, with 9 bases in between. The CDR3 loop is CASSQDFRGGYTF. The CDR3 DNA reads as TGTGCCAGCAGCCAAGATTTTAGGGGTGGCTACACCTTC.

The J gene is TRBJ1-2, the V gene TRBV28; tentatively, D is TRBD1 (5 bases). Trimming shortened V by 1 base and J by 8 bases, and 11 bases separated the two germline ends. The CDR3 spans 13 residues. CDR1 and CDR2 from the germline V gene are MDHEN and SYDVKM. The chain's CDR3 is CASSLSGTEGYTF. CDR3 DNA: TGTGCCAGCAGTTTATCAGGGACTGAAGGCTACACCTTC.

This clone was recorded a few times. The rearrangement uses TRBV10-3 and TRBJ2-1; 9 positions agree with TRBD2. The length of the CDR3 is 16 residues. The ends lost 1 base at V and 6 bases at J; junction bases unmatched: 7. Germline V gives CDR1 ENHRY, CDR2 SYGVKD. The CDR3 loop is CAISELRTSDLNEQFF. The CDR3 DNA is TGTGCCATCAGTGAGTTAAGGACTAGCGACCTCAATGAGCAGTTCTTC.